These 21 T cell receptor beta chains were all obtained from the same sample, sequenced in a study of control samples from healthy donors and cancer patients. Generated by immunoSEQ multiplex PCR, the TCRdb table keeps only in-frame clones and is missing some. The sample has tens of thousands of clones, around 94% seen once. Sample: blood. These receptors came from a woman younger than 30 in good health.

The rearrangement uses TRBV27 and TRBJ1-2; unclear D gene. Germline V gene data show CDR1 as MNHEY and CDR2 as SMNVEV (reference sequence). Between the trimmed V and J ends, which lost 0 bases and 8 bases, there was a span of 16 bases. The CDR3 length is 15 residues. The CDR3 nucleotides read TGTGCCAGCAGTTTATCGTCCAGGATTTTTGTCGGCTACACCTTC. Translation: CASSLSSRIFVGYTF.

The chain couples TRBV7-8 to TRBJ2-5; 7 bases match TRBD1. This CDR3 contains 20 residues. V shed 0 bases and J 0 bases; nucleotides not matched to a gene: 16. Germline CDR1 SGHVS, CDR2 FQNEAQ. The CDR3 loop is CASSLAETGLGKGYQETQYF. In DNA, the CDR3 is TGTGCCAGCAGCTTAGCCGAGACAGGGTTGGGAAAAGGATACCAAGAGACCCAGTACTTC. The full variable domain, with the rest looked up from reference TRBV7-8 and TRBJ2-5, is GAGVSQSPRYKVAKRGQDVALRCDPISGHVSLFWYQQALGQGPEFLTYFQNEAQLDKSGLPSDRFFAERPEGSVSTLKIQRTQQEDSAVYLCASSLAETGLGKGYQETQYFGPGTRLLVL.

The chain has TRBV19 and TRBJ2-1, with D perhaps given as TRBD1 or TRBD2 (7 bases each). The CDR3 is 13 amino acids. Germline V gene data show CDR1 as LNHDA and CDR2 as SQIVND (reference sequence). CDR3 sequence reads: CAVGGGYSNEQFF. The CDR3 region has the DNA TGTGCTGTGGGAGGGGGCTACTCCAATGAGCAGTTCTTC. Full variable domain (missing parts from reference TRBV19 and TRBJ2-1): DGGITQSPKYLFRKEGQNVTLSCEQNLNHDAMYWYRQDPGQGLRLIYYSQIVNDFQKGDIAEGYSVSREKKESFPLTVTSAQKNPTAFYLCAVGGGYSNEQFFGPGTRLTVL.

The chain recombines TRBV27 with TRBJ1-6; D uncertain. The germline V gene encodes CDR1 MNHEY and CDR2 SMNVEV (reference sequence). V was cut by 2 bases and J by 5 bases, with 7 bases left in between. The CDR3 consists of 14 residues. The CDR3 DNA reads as TGTGCCAGCAGTTTAGATCAAGATAATTCACCCCTCCACTTT. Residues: CASSLDQDNSPLHF.

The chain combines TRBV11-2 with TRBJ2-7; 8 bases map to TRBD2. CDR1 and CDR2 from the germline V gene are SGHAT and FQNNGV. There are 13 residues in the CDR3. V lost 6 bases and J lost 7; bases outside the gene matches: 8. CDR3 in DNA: TGTGCCAGCAGTCTCGGCGGGGGGTGGGAGCAGTACTTC. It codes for CASSLGGGWEQYF.

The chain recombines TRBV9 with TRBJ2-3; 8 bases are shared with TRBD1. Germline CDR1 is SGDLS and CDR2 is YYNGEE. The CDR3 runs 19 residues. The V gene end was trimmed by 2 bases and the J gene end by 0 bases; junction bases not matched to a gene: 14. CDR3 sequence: CASSVGRGLSGSSTDTQYF. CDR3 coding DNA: TGTGCCAGCAGCGTTGGCAGGGGGCTCAGCGGATCTAGCACAGATACGCAGTATTTT.

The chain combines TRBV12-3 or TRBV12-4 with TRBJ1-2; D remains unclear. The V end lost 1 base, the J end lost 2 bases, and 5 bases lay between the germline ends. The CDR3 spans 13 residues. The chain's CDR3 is CASSLDPNYGYTF. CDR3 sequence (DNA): TGTGCCAGCAGTTTAGACCCCAACTATGGCTACACCTTC.

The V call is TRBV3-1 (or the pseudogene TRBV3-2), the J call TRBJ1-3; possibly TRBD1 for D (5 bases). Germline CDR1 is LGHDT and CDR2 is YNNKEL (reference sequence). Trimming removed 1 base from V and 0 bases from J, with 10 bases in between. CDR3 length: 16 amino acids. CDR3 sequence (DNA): TGTGCCAGCAGCCAAGCCACTGGGACCTCTGGAAACACCATATATTTT. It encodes CASSQATGTSGNTIYF.

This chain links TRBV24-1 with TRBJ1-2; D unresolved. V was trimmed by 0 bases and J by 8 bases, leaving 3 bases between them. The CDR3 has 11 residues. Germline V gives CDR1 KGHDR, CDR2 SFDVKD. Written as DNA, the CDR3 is TGTGCCACCAGTGATTTGTGGGGCTACACCTTC. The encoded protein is CATSDLWGYTF.

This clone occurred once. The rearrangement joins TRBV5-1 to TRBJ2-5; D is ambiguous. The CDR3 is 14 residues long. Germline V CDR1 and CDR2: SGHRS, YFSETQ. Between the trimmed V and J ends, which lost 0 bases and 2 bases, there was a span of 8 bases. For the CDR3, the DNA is TGCGCCAGCAGCTTGGTGTCAGTACAAGAGACCCAGTACTTC. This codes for CASSLVSVQETQYF.

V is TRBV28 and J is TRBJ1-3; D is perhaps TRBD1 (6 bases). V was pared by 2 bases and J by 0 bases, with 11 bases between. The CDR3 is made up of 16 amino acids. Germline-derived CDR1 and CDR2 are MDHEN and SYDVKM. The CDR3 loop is CASSLRIGGSGNTIYF. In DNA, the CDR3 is TGTGCCAGCAGTTTAAGGATAGGGGGCTCTGGAAACACCATATATTTT.

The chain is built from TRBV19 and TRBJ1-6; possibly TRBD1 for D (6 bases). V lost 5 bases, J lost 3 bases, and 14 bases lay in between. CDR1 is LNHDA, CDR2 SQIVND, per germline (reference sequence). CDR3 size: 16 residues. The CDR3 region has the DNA TGTGCCAGTAGTCCCCCGGGGGGCCTCTATAATTCACCCCTCCACTTT. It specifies CASSPPGGLYNSPLHF.

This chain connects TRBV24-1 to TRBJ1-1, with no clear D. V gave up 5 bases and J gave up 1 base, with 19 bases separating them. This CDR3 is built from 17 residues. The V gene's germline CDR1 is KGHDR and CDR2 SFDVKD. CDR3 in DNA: TGTGCCACCAGTGTCTATCCAGCTAGAATCCAGAACACTGAAGCTTTCTTT. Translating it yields CATSVYPARIQNTEAFF.

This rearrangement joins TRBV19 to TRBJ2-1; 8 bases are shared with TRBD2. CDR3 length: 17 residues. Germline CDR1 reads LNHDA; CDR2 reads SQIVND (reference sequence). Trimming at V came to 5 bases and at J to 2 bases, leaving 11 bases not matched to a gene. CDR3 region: CASSPVIAGLTYNEQFF. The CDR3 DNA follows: TGTGCCAGTAGTCCAGTGATAGCGGGACTGACCTACAATGAGCAGTTCTTC.

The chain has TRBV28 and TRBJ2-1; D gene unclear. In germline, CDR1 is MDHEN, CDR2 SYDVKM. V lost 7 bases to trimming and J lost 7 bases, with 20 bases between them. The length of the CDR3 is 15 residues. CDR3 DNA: TGTGCCAGCATGGGTTCCAGCGACTTTCTAAATGAGCAGTTCTTC. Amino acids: CASMGSSDFLNEQFF.

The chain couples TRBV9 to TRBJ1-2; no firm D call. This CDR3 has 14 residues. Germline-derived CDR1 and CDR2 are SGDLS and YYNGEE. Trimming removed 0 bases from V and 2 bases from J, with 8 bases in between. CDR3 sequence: CASSVGGSNYGYTF. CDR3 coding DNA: TGTGCCAGCAGCGTAGGCGGCAGCAACTATGGCTACACCTTC.

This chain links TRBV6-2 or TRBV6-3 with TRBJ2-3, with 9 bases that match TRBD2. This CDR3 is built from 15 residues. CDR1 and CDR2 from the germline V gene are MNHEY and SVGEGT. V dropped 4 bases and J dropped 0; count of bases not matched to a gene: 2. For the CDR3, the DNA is TGTGCCAGCAGTTTCCTAGCGGGGAGCACAGATACGCAGTATTTT. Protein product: CASSFLAGSTDTQYF.

Here the CDR3 reads CASSDTAGTGNEQFF. For the CDR3, the DNA is TGTGCCAGCAGTGACACCGCCGGGACAGGGAATGAGCAGTTCTTC. The chain carries TRBV6-4 and TRBJ2-1; TRBD1 aligns across 9 bases. The V gene end was trimmed by 2 bases and the J gene end by 7 bases; junction bases not matched to a gene: 6. This CDR3 is built from 15 residues. CDR1 and CDR2 (germline): MRHNA, SNTAGT.

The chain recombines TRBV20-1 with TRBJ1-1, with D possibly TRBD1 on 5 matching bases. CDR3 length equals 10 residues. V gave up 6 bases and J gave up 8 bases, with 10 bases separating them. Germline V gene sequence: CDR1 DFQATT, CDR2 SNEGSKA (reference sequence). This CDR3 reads CSASRTEAFF. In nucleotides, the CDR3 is TGCAGTGCCTCAAGGACAGAAGCTTTCTTT.

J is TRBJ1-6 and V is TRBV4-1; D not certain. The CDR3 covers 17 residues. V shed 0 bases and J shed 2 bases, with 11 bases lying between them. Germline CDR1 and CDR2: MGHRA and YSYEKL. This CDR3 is CASSQDGEVAYNSPLHF. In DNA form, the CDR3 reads TGCGCCAGCAGCCAAGATGGCGAGGTCGCCTATAATTCACCCCTCCACTTT.

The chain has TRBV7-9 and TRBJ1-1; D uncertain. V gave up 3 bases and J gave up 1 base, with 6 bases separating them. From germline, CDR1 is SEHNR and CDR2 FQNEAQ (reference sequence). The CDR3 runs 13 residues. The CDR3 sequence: CASSLAGNTEAFF. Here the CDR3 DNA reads TGTGCCAGCAGCTTGGCCGGGAACACTGAAGCTTTCTTT.